This T cell receptor beta chain was recovered during a study of vaccination and CD4 T cells after COVID-19. Documented treatment: roughly 11-day PBMC culture with coronavirus spike peptide pools or control peptides (ViraFEST assay). Researchers used the Oncomine TCR Beta short-read assay to sequence DNA from cultured CD4+ T cells. Using its own MiXCR run on the PCR reads, TCRdb lists one record per CDR3 protein. The sample includes roughly 20,000 distinct CDR3 sequences, about 43% of them seen just once. This clonotype appeared a few times. What it binds is unknown. In germline, CDR1 is SGHTA, CDR2 FQGNSA. CDR3 length equals 15 residues. The ends were cut back, 1 base at V and 8 bases at J, with 15 bases in the middle.

This clonotype originated in a human donor who had recovered from COVID-19. The chain combines TRBV7-2 with TRBJ2-1; D perhaps matches TRBD2 (6 bases). The starting material was CD4+ T cells from blood, cultured in vitro, obtained after SARS-CoV-2 vaccination. The CDR3 is CASSLDSGPGDEQFF. For the CDR3, the DNA is TGTGCCAGCAGCTTAGATAGCGGTCCGGGGGATGAGCAGTTCTTC.